The clone carrying this T cell receptor (beta chain) was detected only once. What it binds is unknown. These data come from a study of lymphopenia after photon versus proton radiotherapy. Study findings and constraints: Relative stability marked proton patients; photon patients lost diversity and naive cells. Larger post-nadir TCR diversity loss correlated inversely with survival in deceased patients. Only patients who died were analyzed for survival; proton advantage is unproven. After lymphocyte nadir, photon-treated repertoires showed oligoclonal expansion, especially CD8+ Temra.

The table came from immunoSEQ multiplex PCR; TCRdb's copy has only in-frame clones and leaves some out. The table lists around 63,000 clones, 80% to 90% of them singletons. Per germline, CDR1 LGHNA and CDR2 YSLEER. This CDR3 is 16 amino acids long. The V segment lost 3 bases and the J segment 4 bases; nucleotides outside the gene matches: 7. The receptor comes from an elderly man with esophageal cancer. This rearrangement joins TRBV4-3 to TRBJ2-3, with 10 bases matching TRBD1. The starting material was peripheral blood, obtained from a patient treated with proton-based radiotherapy. CDR3 nucleotides: TGCGCCAGCAGCCAGGGGGACAGGGGTCGGTCAGATACGCAGTATTTT. It translates to CASSQGDRGRSDTQYF.